The source of this TCR beta chain is a study of PD-1 blockade in mismatch repair-deficient tumors. Sequencing used immunoSEQ multiplex PCR; TCRdb keeps in-frame clones, though not all of them. The sample records roughly 120,000 clones, about nine tenths being singletons. V was shortened by 4 bases and J by 1 base, with 10 bases between the two germline ends. This CDR3 contains 13 residues. The germline CDR1 and CDR2 sequences are SQVTM and ANQGSEA. The V gene is TRBV29-1, the J gene TRBJ2-5; D gene uncertain. The specimen was peripheral blood, collected 70 to 72 weeks after starting pembrolizumab. The sequence was obtained from an adult with mismatch repair-deficient cancer. In DNA, the CDR3 is TGCAGCGTTGGAGTTACAGCCCAAGAGACCCAGTACTTC. Its translation is CSVGVTAQETQYF. The full variable domain, with the rest looked up from reference TRBV29-1 and TRBJ2-5, is SAVISQKPSRDICQRGTSLTIQCQVDSQVTMMFWYRQQPGQSLTLIATANQGSEATYESGFVIDKFPISRPNLTFSTLTVSNMSPEDSSIYLCSVGVTAQETQYFGPGTRLLVL.